This TCR beta chain was sequenced in a study of blood T cell repertoires in COVID-19. Study-level background: Samples taken during acute and convalescent COVID-19 were collected in the United States, Italy and Spain.

Exposed participants came across a COVID-19 case within 2 weeks before study entry. Authors' data handling: Nucleated cell counts were estimated from reference gene primer amplification. Some clones are missing from TCRdb's copy, which holds only in-frame ones; the method was immunoSEQ multiplex PCR. V, J and clone size derive from that table, while D and trimming were established from the DNA sequence. The sample gives roughly 270,000 clones, approximately 80% of which show up once; 5% is in the top ten. Sequenced sample: PBMCs or T cells enriched from blood (not recorded which). The TCR was taken from a man aged 35 to 55 who had been exposed to COVID-19.

The CDR3 nucleotides read TGTGCCAGCAGCCTAGCAGGGTCATGGGAGACCCAGTACTTC. It specifies CASSLAGSWETQYF. The genes are TRBV14 and TRBJ2-5, with D perhaps matching TRBD1 (5 bases). Germline V gene data show CDR1 as SGHDN and CDR2 as FVKESK. The V end lost 4 bases, the J end lost 5 bases, and 14 bases lay between the germline ends. The CDR3 spans 14 residues.